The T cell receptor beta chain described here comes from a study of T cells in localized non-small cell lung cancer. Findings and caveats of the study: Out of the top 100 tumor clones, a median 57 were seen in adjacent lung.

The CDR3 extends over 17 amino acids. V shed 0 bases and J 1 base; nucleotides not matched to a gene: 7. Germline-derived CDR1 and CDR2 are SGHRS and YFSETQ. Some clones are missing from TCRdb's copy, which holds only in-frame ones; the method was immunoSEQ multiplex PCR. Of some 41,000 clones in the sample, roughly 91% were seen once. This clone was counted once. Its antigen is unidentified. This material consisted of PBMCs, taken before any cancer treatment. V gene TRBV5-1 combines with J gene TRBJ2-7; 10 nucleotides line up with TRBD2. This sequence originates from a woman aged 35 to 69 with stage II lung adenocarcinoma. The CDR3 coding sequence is TGCGCCAGCAGCTTGGGGCTAGCGGGAGATGGATCCTACGAGCAGTACTTC. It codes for CASSLGLAGDGSYEQYF.